This TCR beta chain appears in the sequencing data of a study of persistence of HIV-infected CD4 T cells. The wider study: Anti-CD3/anti-CD28 stimulation activated a higher proportion of cells than antigen stimulation, with lower memory fraction.

Trimming took 3 bases from V and 7 from J, leaving 8 bases between them. The CDR3 sequence is 12 residues long. Germline CDR1 SGHDT, CDR2 YYEEEE. Nonspecific anti-CD3/anti-CD28 bead stimulation represents the broad CD4+ T cell repertoire. CD4+ T cells upregulating both CD40 ligand and CD69 were sorted as responding cells. Comment on this clone: What it binds is unknown.

Study results and limitations: Antigen-responding cells were enriched for degenerate expanded CDR3beta sequences.

This was the immunoSEQ version 4 assay in survey mode. Assay used: immunoSEQ multiplex PCR; TCRdb lists only in-frame clones, some missing. The sample consists of some 49,000 clones, 70% to 90% of them appearing once. J is TRBJ1-5 and V is TRBV5-6; the D is unclear. The sample here was CD4+ T cells sorted from PBMCs after roughly 18-hour stimulation, taken from a patient who received antiretroviral therapy. This clonotype was obtained from an adult woman with HIV who was CMV-seropositive. CDR3 region: CASSSRKQPQHF. CDR3 DNA: TGTGCCAGCAGCTCCCGGAAGCAGCCCCAGCATTTT.